Following are 26 T cell receptor beta chains from one sample sequenced in a study of response to subunit inactivated influenza vaccine. In TCRdb, the RT-PCR reads were re-called with MiXCR into one record per CDR3 protein. The sample holds approximately 480,000 distinct CDR3 sequences; about a tenth are singletons and the top ten take about 12%. The material sequenced was PBMCs from blood, taken around seven weeks after vaccination. Source of these receptors: a man aged 45-65 years who received an inactivated influenza vaccine.

This clonotype has a count of ten or more. This chain connects TRBV28 to TRBJ2-5; D unresolved. V shed 4 bases and J shed 9 bases, with 15 bases lying between them. CDR1 and CDR2 from the germline V gene are MDHEN and SYDVKM. CDR3 length: 13 residues. For the CDR3, the DNA is TGTGCCAGCAGTTCCCCCCTTGGGGTGGCCCAGTACTTC. The encoded protein is CASSSPLGVAQYF.

This chain connects TRBV7-2 to TRBJ1-1; TRBD1 matches 7 bases. Germline V gives CDR1 SGHTA, CDR2 FQGNSA. Trimming cost V 5 bases and J 0 bases; bases outside gene matches: 6. The CDR3 covers 15 residues. The CDR3 coding sequence is TGTGCCAGCAGCACCCTGACAGGGATGAACACTGAAGCTTTCTTT. Translation gives CASSTLTGMNTEAFF. Based on the CDR3 plus reference TRBV7-2 and TRBJ1-1, the full variable domain is GAGVSQSPSNKVTEKGKDVELRCDPISGHTALYWYRQSLGQGLEFLIYFQGNSAPDKSGLPSDRFSAERTGGSVSTLTIQRTQQEDSAVYLCASSTLTGMNTEAFFGQGTRLTVV.

This clonotype has just one count. This chain uses TRBV20-1 with TRBJ2-2; TRBD2 aligns across 11 bases. CDR1 is DFQATT and CDR2 is SNEGSKA in the germline V gene (reference sequence). The J segment lost 3 bases and the V segment lost 2 bases, leaving 5 bases of the junction unmatched. This CDR3 is built from 16 residues. CDR3: CSARTSGSRDTGELFF. The DNA for the CDR3 is TGCAGTGCTAGAACTAGCGGGAGTCGGGACACCGGGGAGCTGTTTTTT.

The J gene is TRBJ2-3, the V gene TRBV11-1; 7 positions match TRBD2. The CDR3 contains 15 residues. Germline V lookup: CDR1 SGHAT, CDR2 FQDESV (reference sequence). V shed 5 bases and J 0 bases; nucleotides not matched to a gene: 5. The CDR3 DNA reads as TGTGCCAGCAGCCGACGGACTAGGAGCACAGATACGCAGTATTTT. This sequence encodes CASSRRTRSTDTQYF.

This clonotype was recorded many times. The chain uses TRBV24-1 and TRBJ2-1; 12 nucleotides match TRBD2. V shed 3 bases, J shed 9 bases, and the junction held 5 bases outside the gene matches. CDR1 and CDR2 (germline): KGHDR, SFDVKD. This CDR3 spans 15 amino acids. The CDR3 region has the DNA TGTGCCACCAGTGATAGACTAGCGGGAGATTTTGAGCAGTTCTTC. This gives the protein CATSDRLAGDFEQFF.

The V gene is TRBV7-9, the J gene TRBJ2-3; D might be TRBD1 (5 bases). Per germline, CDR1 SEHNR and CDR2 FQNEAQ (reference sequence). The CDR3 has 14 amino acids. V lost 4 bases, J lost 4 bases, and 12 bases lay in between. CDR3: CASSSRQTSDTQYF. The CDR3 bases are TGTGCCAGCAGCTCTCGACAGACTTCAGATACGCAGTATTTT.

This clonotype showed up many times. V gene TRBV5-6 combines with J gene TRBJ2-6; D is uncertain. This CDR3 is 18 amino acids long. The germline V and J ends were trimmed by 1 base and 1 base, with 15 bases remaining between them. Looked up from germline, CDR1 is SGHDT and CDR2 is YYEEEE. The CDR3, as DNA: TGTGCCAGCAGCTTGCTCCAGTACCTTCTATCTGGGGCCAACGTCCTGACTTTC. It codes for CASSLLQYLLSGANVLTF.

The rearrangement joins TRBV5-1 to TRBJ2-1; D is ambiguous. The germline V gene encodes CDR1 SGHRS and CDR2 YFSETQ. V lost 2 bases, J lost 6 bases, and 12 bases lay in between. The CDR3 has 14 residues. In nucleotides, the CDR3 is TGCGCCAGCAGCTTAATGTACCCCCGCAATGAGCAGTTCTTC. This sequence encodes CASSLMYPRNEQFF.

This clonotype was picked up many times. CDR3 in amino acids: CASSSGGLGTDTQYF. CDR3 nucleotides: TGTGCCAGTAGTAGCGGGGGCTTGGGCACAGATACGCAGTATTTT. The chain has TRBV19 and TRBJ2-3; D is possibly TRBD2 (7 bases). Trimming left V 4 bases short and J 1 base short, with 12 bases between. The CDR3 runs 15 residues. CDR1 is LNHDA and CDR2 is SQIVND in the germline V gene (reference sequence).

This clonotype occurred a few times. The chain has TRBV27 and TRBJ2-1; 7 nucleotides match TRBD2. Germline V gene data show CDR1 as MNHEY and CDR2 as SMNVEV (reference sequence). J was trimmed by 5 bases and V by 2 bases; bases with no gene match: 6. The CDR3 sequence is 15 residues long. The CDR3 nucleotides are TGTGCCAGCAGTTTAGTGGGAGGGGTCCACAATGAGCAGTTCTTC. It encodes CASSLVGGVHNEQFF.

The rearrangement joins TRBV20-1 to TRBJ2-5; perhaps TRBD1 as D (5 bases). The CDR3 has 11 amino acids. Per the germline V gene, CDR1 is DFQATT and CDR2 is SNEGSKA (reference sequence). The CDR3 is CSEERGETQYF. Written as DNA, the CDR3 is TGCAGCGAGGAAAGGGGAGAGACCCAGTACTTC.

This clonotype appeared a few times. The CDR3 nucleotides are TGTGCCAGCAGTTACGAAGGGCGGTCCCAAGAGACCCAGTACTTC. Residues: CASSYEGRSQETQYF. The rearrangement uses TRBV6-5 and TRBJ2-5; D is unresolved. The CDR3 length is 15 residues. The germline V and J ends were trimmed by 2 bases and 1 base, with 11 bases remaining between them. Germline V gives CDR1 MNHEY, CDR2 SVGAGI.

This clonotype was detected many times. The chain has TRBV7-9 and TRBJ2-1, with 8 nucleotides matching TRBD1. The J segment lost 8 bases and the V segment lost 4 bases, leaving 10 bases of the junction unmatched. The CDR3 totals 15 residues. CDR1 SEHNR and CDR2 FQNEAQ come from the germline V gene (reference sequence). The CDR3 DNA reads TGTGCCAGCAGCTCAGACAGGGGTTTTATCGATGAGCAGTTCTTC. It specifies CASSSDRGFIDEQFF.

The sample holds a few counts of this clonotype. The CDR3: CASSYGTSGEETQYF. The CDR3 nucleotides read TGTGCCAGCAGTTACGGGACTAGCGGGGAAGAGACCCAGTACTTC. This sequence joins TRBV28 and TRBJ2-5; 13 positions match TRBD2. CDR1 is MDHEN, CDR2 SYDVKM, per germline. There are 15 residues in the CDR3. The trim removed 4 bases at V and 3 bases at J, leaving 2 bases unmatched.

This chain connects TRBV28 to TRBJ1-3; D may be TRBD1 (5 bases). Germline V gene lookup returns CDR1 MDHEN and CDR2 SYDVKM. V was trimmed by 5 bases and J by 0 bases, leaving 11 bases between them. This CDR3 region has 15 residues. The chain's CDR3 is CASSPGPISGNTIYF. CDR3 in DNA: TGTGCCAGCAGTCCGGGACCGATCTCTGGAAACACCATATATTTT.

This clonotype was seen more than once but under ten times. This sequence joins TRBV6-1 and TRBJ2-7; D tentatively reads TRBD1 or TRBD2 (5 bases each). V lost 9 bases and J 2 bases, leaving 17 bases between the germline ends. Germline values: CDR1 MNHNS, CDR2 SASEGT. CDR3 size: 14 residues. Here the CDR3 DNA reads TGTGCCAGTCAGGGAGTGGACTCTCCCTACGAGCAGTACTTC. It translates to CASQGVDSPYEQYF.

The V call is TRBV5-1, the J call TRBJ2-7; 11 bases map to TRBD1. CDR1 and CDR2 from the germline V gene are SGHRS and YFSETQ. The trim removed 2 bases at V and 6 bases at J, leaving 10 bases unmatched. CDR3 length equals 16 residues. The CDR3 DNA follows: TGCGCCAGCAGCTTCAGACCTTCGGGACAGGGGGGCGAGCAGTACTTC. Residues: CASSFRPSGQGGEQYF.

This clonotype was seen ten or more times. This chain connects TRBV6-1 to TRBJ1-1; D may be TRBD1 (5 bases). The CDR3 totals 13 residues. Trimming took 6 bases from V and 6 from J, leaving 14 bases between them. Germline V CDR1 and CDR2: MNHNS, SASEGT. The CDR3 here is CASRLRTRPEAFF. The CDR3 DNA sequence: TGTGCCAGCAGACTACGGACAAGGCCTGAAGCTTTCTTT.

The rearrangement joins TRBV28 to TRBJ1-3, with no clear D. Germline V gene lookup returns CDR1 MDHEN and CDR2 SYDVKM. V was pared by 2 bases and J by 2 bases, with 10 bases between. CDR3 length equals 15 residues. The CDR3 region is CASSLLGVAGNTIYF. The CDR3 nucleotides are TGTGCCAGCAGTTTACTGGGAGTCGCTGGAAACACCATATATTTT.

The chain joins TRBV7-2 to TRBJ1-5; no clear D. Trimming left V 2 bases short and J 0 bases short, with 14 bases between. Germline CDR1 and CDR2: SGHTA and FQGNSA. This CDR3 spans 17 amino acids. The CDR3 bases are TGTGCCAGCAGCTTAAGGGCAGAGGGATATAGCAATCAGCCCCAGCATTTT. Translation: CASSLRAEGYSNQPQHF.

This clonotype turned up a few times. The chain carries TRBV20-1 and TRBJ2-1, with D unclear. The CDR3 is made up of 17 amino acids. V dropped 4 bases and J dropped 0 bases, with 19 bases sitting between them. Germline V lookup: CDR1 DFQATT, CDR2 SNEGSKA (reference sequence). This CDR3 is CSATSSVRVSSYNEQFF. The CDR3 bases are TGCAGTGCTACTTCATCGGTCCGGGTCAGCTCCTACAATGAGCAGTTCTTC.

The gene calls are TRBV12-3 or TRBV12-4 and TRBJ1-6; 9 bases are shared with TRBD1. Unmatched junction bases numbered 7, after V lost 7 bases and J lost 9 bases. The CDR3 contains 14 residues. The CDR3 loop is CASTLGQGSSPLHF. The CDR3 DNA reads as TGTGCCAGCACCCTGGGACAGGGAAGTTCACCCCTCCACTTT.

This clonotype is deemed medium-sized. The chain links TRBV29-1 to TRBJ2-1, with D tentatively TRBD1 (5 bases). The germline V gene has CDR1 SQVTM and CDR2 ANQGSEA. The V end lost 1 base, the J end lost 8 bases, and 21 bases lay between the germline ends. The CDR3 consists of 16 residues. Written as DNA, the CDR3 is TGCAGCGTTGAAGGACGAAAGGTAGGGGTTCGTGATGAGCAGTTCTTC. Amino acids: CSVEGRKVGVRDEQFF.

This clonotype came up many times. The chain uses TRBV18 and TRBJ2-3, with D maybe TRBD2 (6 bases). V shed 3 bases and J shed 6 bases, with 16 bases lying between them. The CDR3 contains 15 residues. Germline V lookup: CDR1 KGHSH, CDR2 LQKENI. The CDR3 region has the DNA TGTGCCAGCTCACCTGGACGGGGGACGCGGGATACGCAGTATTTT. It is translated as CASSPGRGTRDTQYF.

In its sample, this clonotype was seen a few times. The rearrangement links TRBV12-3 or TRBV12-4 to TRBJ1-2; possible D gene TRBD1, 6 bases. V was pared by 6 bases and J by 2 bases, with 13 bases between. The CDR3 is 14 residues long. CDR3 nucleotide sequence: TGTGCCAGCAGCAGGGACACAAGAAACTATGGCTACACCTTC. It codes for CASSRDTRNYGYTF.

This sequence joins TRBV29-1 and TRBJ2-2; no firm D call. Trimming cost V 2 bases and J 2 bases, with 6 bases left between them. Per the germline V gene, CDR1 is SQVTM and CDR2 is ANQGSEA. This CDR3 has 13 residues. This CDR3 is CSVERANTGELFF. In DNA, the CDR3 is TGCAGCGTTGAACGAGCCAACACCGGGGAGCTGTTTTTT.